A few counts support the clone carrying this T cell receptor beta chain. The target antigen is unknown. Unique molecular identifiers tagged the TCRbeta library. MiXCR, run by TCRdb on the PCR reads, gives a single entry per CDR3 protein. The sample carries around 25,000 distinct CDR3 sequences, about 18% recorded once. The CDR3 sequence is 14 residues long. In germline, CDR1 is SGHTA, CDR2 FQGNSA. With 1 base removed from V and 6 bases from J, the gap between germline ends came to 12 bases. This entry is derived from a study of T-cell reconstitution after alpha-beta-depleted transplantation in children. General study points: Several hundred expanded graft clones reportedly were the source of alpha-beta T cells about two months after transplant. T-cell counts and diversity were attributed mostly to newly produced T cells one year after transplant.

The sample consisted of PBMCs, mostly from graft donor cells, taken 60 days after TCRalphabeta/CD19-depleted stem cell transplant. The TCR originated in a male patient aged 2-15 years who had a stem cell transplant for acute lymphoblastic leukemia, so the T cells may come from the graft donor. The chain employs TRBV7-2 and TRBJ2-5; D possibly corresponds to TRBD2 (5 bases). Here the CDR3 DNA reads TGTGCCAGCAGCTTAGAGAGGGTCGGAAAGACCCAGTACTTC. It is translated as CASSLERVGKTQYF.